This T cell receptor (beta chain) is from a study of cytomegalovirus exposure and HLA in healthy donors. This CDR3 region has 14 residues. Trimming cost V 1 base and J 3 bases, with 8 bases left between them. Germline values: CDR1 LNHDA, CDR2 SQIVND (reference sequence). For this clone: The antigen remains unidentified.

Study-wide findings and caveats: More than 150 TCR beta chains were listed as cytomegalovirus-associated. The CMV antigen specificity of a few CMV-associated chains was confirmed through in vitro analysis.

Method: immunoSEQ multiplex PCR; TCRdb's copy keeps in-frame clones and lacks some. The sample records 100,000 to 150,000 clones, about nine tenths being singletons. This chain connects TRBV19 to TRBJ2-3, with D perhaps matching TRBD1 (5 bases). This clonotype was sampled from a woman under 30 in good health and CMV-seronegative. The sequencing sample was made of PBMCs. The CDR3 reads CASSIVSGTDTQYF. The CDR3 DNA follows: TGTGCCAGTAGTATAGTGTCAGGGACAGATACGCAGTATTTT.